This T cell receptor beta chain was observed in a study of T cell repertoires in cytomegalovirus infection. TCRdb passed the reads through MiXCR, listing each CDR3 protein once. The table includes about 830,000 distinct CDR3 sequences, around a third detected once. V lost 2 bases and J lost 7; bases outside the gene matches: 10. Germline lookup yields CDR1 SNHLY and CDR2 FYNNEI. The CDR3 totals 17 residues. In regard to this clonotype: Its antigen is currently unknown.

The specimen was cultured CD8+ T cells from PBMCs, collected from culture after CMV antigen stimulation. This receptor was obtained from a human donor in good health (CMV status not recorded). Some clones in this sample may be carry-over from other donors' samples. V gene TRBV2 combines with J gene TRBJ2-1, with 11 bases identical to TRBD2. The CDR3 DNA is TGTGCCAGCAGTGAACTAGCGGGGGGCCCCCAGGGTAATGAGCAGTTCTTC. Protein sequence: CASSELAGGPQGNEQFF. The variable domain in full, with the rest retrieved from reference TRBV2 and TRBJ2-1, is EPEVTQTPSHQVTQMGQEVILRCVPISNHLYFYWYRQILGQKVEFLVSFYNNEISEKSEIFDDQFSVERPDGSNFTLKIRSTKLEDSAMYFCASSELAGGPQGNEQFFGPGTRLTVL.